This record covers a single TCR beta chain. Its antigen is not identified. TCRdb keeps only in-frame clones here, not all; method: immunoSEQ multiplex PCR. The sample gives some 50,000 clones, around 76% of which show up once; roughly 3.4% is in the top ten. One to two pinch biopsies were taken from the rectum during colonoscopy. This sample was taken from a study of pediatric ulcerative colitis. Regarding the study as a whole: Blood samples from a couple of patients yielded substantially fewer templates and were excluded from blood-rectal overlap analysis.

The CDR3 length is 12 residues. From germline, CDR1 is GTSNPN and CDR2 SVGIG (reference sequence). V was cut by 4 bases and J by 7 bases, with 13 bases left in between. The receptor's source is a girl aged 5-17 years with moderate ulcerative colitis. This chain joins TRBV30 and TRBJ1-2; D is possibly TRBD1 (6 bases). The material sequenced was gut tissue. The CDR3 nucleotides are TGTGCCTGGACCGCAGGGGACCGTGGCTACACCTTC. It yields the protein CAWTAGDRGYTF.